This is a list of T cell receptor beta chains from one sample in a study of technical replicates of blood from a few donors. The repertoire was sequenced with immunoSEQ multiplex PCR; TCRdb's copy has only in-frame clones and lacks some. The sample shows approximately 99,000 clones, approximately 96% of them seen only once. Sequencing used T cells isolated from PBMCs. Source of these receptors: a human donor in good health. The CDR3 runs from the conserved cysteine through the conserved F or W. Fields, in order: D gene, J gene, V gene, clone size, CDR3 protein, CDR3 DNA. A D gene is named only where the DNA matches it firmly. Clone size is stated in some rows and not others, as once, few, many or a class when expanded.

d_call: NA
j_call: TRBJ1-1
v_call: TRBV18
clone_size: NA
cdr3_aa: CASSPPGGTEAFF
cdr3_nt: TGTGCCAGCTCACCACCTGGGGGGACTGAAGCTTTCTTT

d_call: TRBD1
j_call: TRBJ1-4
v_call: TRBV4-1
clone_size: NA
cdr3_aa: CASSPNKDRATNEKLFF
cdr3_nt: TGCGCCAGCAGCCCAAACAAAGACAGGGCAACTAATGAAAAACTGTTTTTT

d_call: NA
j_call: TRBJ2-1
v_call: TRBV19
clone_size: NA
cdr3_aa: CASSMTLAYYEQFF
cdr3_nt: TGTGCCAGTAGTATGACCCTAGCTTACTATGAGCAGTTCTTC

d_call: TRBD1
j_call: TRBJ2-7
v_call: TRBV27
clone_size: NA
cdr3_aa: CATRQHGRTGDEQYF
cdr3_nt: TGTGCCACCCGACAGCACGGTAGAACAGGGGACGAGCAGTACTTC

d_call: TRBD1
j_call: TRBJ1-2
v_call: TRBV4-1
clone_size: NA
cdr3_aa: CASSQVIRDRGAGYTF
cdr3_nt: TGCGCCAGCAGCCAAGTAATAAGGGACAGGGGTGCGGGCTACACCTTC

d_call: TRBD1
j_call: TRBJ2-7
v_call: TRBV7-3
clone_size: NA
cdr3_aa: CASSLDRGDYEQYF
cdr3_nt: TGTGCCAGCAGCTTGGACAGGGGAGACTACGAGCAGTACTTC

d_call: NA
j_call: TRBJ2-7
v_call: TRBV28
clone_size: once
cdr3_aa: CASSHPRLAYEQYF
cdr3_nt: TGTGCCAGCAGTCACCCCAGACTAGCCTACGAGCAGTACTTC

d_call: NA
j_call: TRBJ1-1
v_call: TRBV27
clone_size: once
cdr3_aa: CASSQGYNTEAFF
cdr3_nt: TGTGCCAGCAGTCAGGGGTATAACACTGAAGCTTTCTTT

d_call: TRBD2
j_call: TRBJ2-1
v_call: TRBV4-1
clone_size: NA
cdr3_aa: CASSQDGGSGIYNEQFF
cdr3_nt: TGCGCCAGCAGCCAAGACGGGGGAAGCGGGATCTACAATGAGCAGTTCTTC

d_call: TRBD1
j_call: TRBJ2-5
v_call: TRBV7-7
clone_size: NA
cdr3_aa: CASSPDRGETQYF
cdr3_nt: TGTGCTAGCAGCCCCGACAGGGGAGAGACCCAGTACTTC

d_call: NA
j_call: TRBJ1-4
v_call: TRBV7-2
clone_size: NA
cdr3_aa: CASSLASVEKLFF
cdr3_nt: TGTGCCAGCAGCTTAGCCTCAGTTGAAAAACTGTTTTTT

d_call: NA
j_call: TRBJ2-7
v_call: TRBV7-7
clone_size: NA
cdr3_aa: CASSFRDLDYEQYF
cdr3_nt: TGTGCCAGCAGCTTCCGGGATTTGGACTACGAGCAGTACTTC

d_call: TRBD2
j_call: TRBJ2-5
v_call: TRBV18
clone_size: NA
cdr3_aa: CASSPGLAGLSETQYF
cdr3_nt: TGTGCCAGCTCACCTGGACTAGCGGGATTGTCAGAGACCCAGTACTTC

d_call: NA
j_call: TRBJ1-5
v_call: TRBV4-2
clone_size: NA
cdr3_aa: CASSQAIEVLAGGNNQPQHF
cdr3_nt: TGTGCCAGCAGCCAAGCAATCGAAGTACTGGCGGGGGGAAACAATCAGCCCCAGCATTTT

d_call: TRBD2
j_call: TRBJ2-1
v_call: TRBV2
clone_size: NA
cdr3_aa: CAVNSGGAYNEQFF
cdr3_nt: TGTGCCGTGAATTCGGGAGGCGCTTACAATGAGCAGTTCTTC

d_call: NA
j_call: TRBJ2-7
v_call: TRBV19
clone_size: NA
cdr3_aa: CATRKGYEQYF
cdr3_nt: TGTGCCACTCGTAAGGGGTACGAGCAGTACTTC

d_call: NA
j_call: TRBJ1-2
v_call: TRBV6-1
clone_size: NA
cdr3_aa: CASSEFAGNYGYTF
cdr3_nt: TGTGCCAGCAGTGAATTCGCAGGGAACTATGGCTACACCTTC

d_call: TRBD2
j_call: TRBJ2-3
v_call: TRBV19
clone_size: NA
cdr3_aa: CASSLAGWASSTDTQYF
cdr3_nt: TGTGCCAGTAGCCTAGCGGGATGGGCGAGTAGCACAGATACGCAGTATTTT

d_call: NA
j_call: TRBJ2-2
v_call: TRBV28
clone_size: NA
cdr3_aa: CASSFYGMNTGELFF
cdr3_nt: TGTGCCAGCAGTTTTTACGGGATGAACACCGGGGAGCTGTTTTTT

d_call: TRBD2
j_call: TRBJ2-1
v_call: TRBV15
clone_size: few
cdr3_aa: CATSSELWAGGDNEQFF
cdr3_nt: TGTGCCACCAGCTCGGAGTTATGGGCGGGAGGGGACAATGAGCAGTTCTTC

d_call: TRBD2
j_call: TRBJ2-7
v_call: TRBV9
clone_size: NA
cdr3_aa: CASSGGLAGGESEQYF
cdr3_nt: TGTGCCAGCAGCGGGGGACTAGCGGGAGGAGAAAGCGAGCAGTACTTC

d_call: NA
j_call: TRBJ1-5
v_call: TRBV5-8
clone_size: once
cdr3_aa: CASSLRGRKGQPQHF
cdr3_nt: TGTGCCAGCAGCTTGAGGGGAAGGAAAGGTCAGCCCCAGCATTTT

d_call: NA
j_call: TRBJ2-6
v_call: TRBV7-3
clone_size: NA
cdr3_aa: CASSKSPPRGANVLTF
cdr3_nt: TGTGCCAGCAGCAAATCACCACCCCGGGGGGCCAACGTCCTGACTTTC

d_call: TRBD1
j_call: TRBJ2-7
v_call: TRBV29-1
clone_size: NA
cdr3_aa: CSVTGAYEQYF
cdr3_nt: TGCAGCGTTACAGGGGCCTACGAGCAGTACTTC

d_call: TRBD1
j_call: TRBJ2-7
v_call: TRBV28
clone_size: NA
cdr3_aa: CASSPLGGTGHYEQYF
cdr3_nt: TGTGCCAGCAGTCCTCTCGGCGGGACAGGACACTACGAGCAGTACTTC

d_call: NA
j_call: TRBJ1-2
v_call: TRBV19
clone_size: NA
cdr3_aa: CASSTVESSNYGYTF
cdr3_nt: TGTGCCAGTTCCACCGTCGAAAGCTCTAACTATGGCTACACCTTC

d_call: NA
j_call: TRBJ2-3
v_call: TRBV2
clone_size: NA
cdr3_aa: CASKLSGGTDTQYF
cdr3_nt: TGTGCCAGCAAACTCTCTGGGGGGACGGATACGCAGTATTTT

d_call: TRBD1
j_call: TRBJ1-5
v_call: TRBV2
clone_size: NA
cdr3_aa: CASRDRDSRGNQPQHF
cdr3_nt: TGTGCCAGCAGGGACCGGGACAGTCGTGGCAATCAGCCCCAGCATTTT

d_call: TRBD1
j_call: TRBJ1-3
v_call: TRBV5-1
clone_size: once
cdr3_aa: CASKEGGRGTNTIYF
cdr3_nt: TGCGCCAGCAAAGAAGGGGGCAGGGGGACGAACACCATATATTTT

d_call: TRBD1
j_call: TRBJ2-7
v_call: TRBV9
clone_size: NA
cdr3_aa: CASSMGQGSYEQYF
cdr3_nt: TGTGCCAGCAGCATGGGACAGGGGTCCTACGAGCAGTACTTC

d_call: TRBD1
j_call: TRBJ2-6
v_call: TRBV10-3
clone_size: NA
cdr3_aa: CAIRNTGTGFYSGANVLTF
cdr3_nt: TGTGCCATCAGGAATACCGGGACAGGGTTTTACTCTGGGGCCAACGTCCTGACTTTC

d_call: NA
j_call: TRBJ1-1
v_call: TRBV14
clone_size: NA
cdr3_aa: CASSQGLPNTEAFF
cdr3_nt: TGTGCCAGCAGCCAGGGACTTCCTAACACTGAAGCTTTCTTT

d_call: TRBD2
j_call: TRBJ2-1
v_call: TRBV7-8
clone_size: NA
cdr3_aa: CASSSIAGVVFNEQFF
cdr3_nt: TGTGCCAGCAGCTCCATAGCGGGAGTGGTTTTCAATGAGCAGTTCTTC

d_call: NA
j_call: TRBJ2-2
v_call: TRBV4-2
clone_size: NA
cdr3_aa: CASSQDRSTGELFF
cdr3_nt: TGTGCCAGCAGCCAAGATCGGAGCACCGGGGAGCTGTTTTTT

d_call: TRBD1
j_call: TRBJ1-2
v_call: TRBV30
clone_size: NA
cdr3_aa: CASHRGNGYTF
cdr3_nt: TGTGCCTCCCACAGGGGGAACGGCTACACCTTC

d_call: NA
j_call: TRBJ1-1
v_call: TRBV4-3
clone_size: NA
cdr3_aa: CASSQLTADTEAFF
cdr3_nt: TGCGCCAGCAGCCAACTGACAGCCGACACTGAAGCTTTCTTT

d_call: NA
j_call: TRBJ1-2
v_call: TRBV14
clone_size: NA
cdr3_aa: CASSQGKGPSYGYTF
cdr3_nt: TGTGCCAGCAGCCAAGGAAAGGGGCCCAGCTATGGCTACACCTTC

d_call: NA
j_call: TRBJ2-1
v_call: TRBV7-8
clone_size: NA
cdr3_aa: CASNKEGPYNEQFF
cdr3_nt: TGTGCCAGCAACAAGGAGGGGCCCTACAATGAGCAGTTCTTC

d_call: TRBD1
j_call: TRBJ1-5
v_call: TRBV10-3
clone_size: NA
cdr3_aa: CAISDSDRGNQPQHF
cdr3_nt: TGTGCCATCAGTGATAGTGACAGGGGCAATCAGCCCCAGCATTTT

d_call: NA
j_call: TRBJ1-1
v_call: TRBV5-1
clone_size: NA
cdr3_aa: CASSYDRNTEAFF
cdr3_nt: TGCGCCAGCAGCTACGACAGAAACACTGAAGCTTTCTTT

d_call: NA
j_call: TRBJ2-7
v_call: TRBV27
clone_size: NA
cdr3_aa: CASCRGVGAGTVNYEQYF
cdr3_nt: TGTGCCAGCTGTCGGGGTGTTGGCGCTGGGACTGTGAATTACGAGCAGTACTTC

d_call: TRBD2
j_call: TRBJ2-1
v_call: TRBV9
clone_size: NA
cdr3_aa: CASSPGTSGGNEQFF
cdr3_nt: TGTGCCAGCAGCCCCGGGACTAGCGGGGGGAATGAGCAGTTCTTC

d_call: TRBD2
j_call: TRBJ2-7
v_call: TRBV6-5
clone_size: NA
cdr3_aa: CASRPTSGRPYEQYF
cdr3_nt: TGTGCCAGCAGACCGACTAGCGGGAGACCCTACGAGCAGTACTTC

d_call: TRBD2
j_call: TRBJ2-2
v_call: TRBV27
clone_size: NA
cdr3_aa: CASRLNGGTTGELFF
cdr3_nt: TGTGCCAGCAGGCTCAACGGGGGGACCACCGGGGAGCTGTTTTTT

d_call: NA
j_call: TRBJ2-1
v_call: TRBV30
clone_size: NA
cdr3_aa: CAWSVLASSYNEQFF
cdr3_nt: TGTGCCTGGAGTGTACTCGCTAGCAGCTACAATGAGCAGTTCTTC

d_call: TRBD2
j_call: TRBJ2-1
v_call: TRBV5-1
clone_size: NA
cdr3_aa: CASSLFGTSELNEQFF
cdr3_nt: TGCGCCAGCAGCTTGTTCGGGACTAGCGAACTCAATGAGCAGTTCTTC

d_call: NA
j_call: TRBJ2-7
v_call: TRBV29-1
clone_size: NA
cdr3_aa: CSVELGFYEQYF
cdr3_nt: TGCAGCGTGGAACTAGGTTTCTACGAGCAGTACTTC

d_call: TRBD2
j_call: TRBJ2-7
v_call: TRBV4-1
clone_size: NA
cdr3_aa: CASSSPHREGEQYF
cdr3_nt: TGCGCCAGCAGCTCCCCCCACCGGGAGGGCGAGCAGTACTTC

d_call: TRBD2
j_call: TRBJ2-2
v_call: TRBV9
clone_size: NA
cdr3_aa: CASSVAGGNTGELFF
cdr3_nt: TGTGCCAGCAGCGTAGCGGGAGGGAACACCGGGGAGCTGTTTTTT

d_call: TRBD1
j_call: TRBJ1-2
v_call: TRBV7-8
clone_size: once
cdr3_aa: CASSLERWTGGDNGYTF
cdr3_nt: TGTGCCAGCAGCTTAGAGAGGTGGACAGGGGGCGATAATGGCTACACCTTC

d_call: TRBD2
j_call: TRBJ2-2
v_call: TRBV9
clone_size: NA
cdr3_aa: CASSASGDTGELFF
cdr3_nt: TGTGCCAGCAGCGCTAGCGGAGATACCGGGGAGCTGTTTTTT

d_call: NA
j_call: TRBJ2-2
v_call: TRBV29-1
clone_size: NA
cdr3_aa: CSVESGGSGTGELFF
cdr3_nt: TGCAGCGTTGAAAGTGGGGGCTCGGGCACCGGGGAGCTGTTTTTT

d_call: NA
j_call: TRBJ1-4
v_call: TRBV4-1
clone_size: NA
cdr3_aa: CASSQDGTGPRREKLFF
cdr3_nt: TGCGCCAGCAGCCAAGATGGAACAGGGCCCCGGCGAGAAAAACTGTTTTTT

d_call: TRBD1
j_call: TRBJ2-7
v_call: TRBV9
clone_size: once
cdr3_aa: CASSQGATTKYEQYF
cdr3_nt: TGTGCCAGCAGCCAGGGGGCGACTACAAAGTACGAGCAGTACTTC

d_call: NA
j_call: TRBJ2-2
v_call: TRBV10-3
clone_size: NA
cdr3_aa: CAISDRREGSTGELFF
cdr3_nt: TGTGCCATCTCGGACAGGCGGGAAGGGAGCACCGGGGAGCTGTTTTTT

d_call: TRBD2
j_call: TRBJ2-5
v_call: TRBV6-5
clone_size: NA
cdr3_aa: CASGRVAETQYF
cdr3_nt: TGTGCCAGCGGGAGGGTGGCAGAGACCCAGTACTTC

d_call: NA
j_call: TRBJ2-7
v_call: TRBV4-2
clone_size: NA
cdr3_aa: CASSPSPSHDEQYF
cdr3_nt: TGTGCCAGCAGCCCCAGTCCCTCCCACGACGAGCAGTACTTC

d_call: NA
j_call: TRBJ2-1
v_call: TRBV19
clone_size: NA
cdr3_aa: CASSIWYRDSRSYNEQFF
cdr3_nt: TGTGCCAGTAGTATTTGGTACCGGGACTCTAGGTCCTACAATGAGCAGTTCTTC

d_call: NA
j_call: TRBJ1-3
v_call: TRBV7-2
clone_size: NA
cdr3_aa: CASSRSGLHDTIYF
cdr3_nt: TGTGCCAGCAGCAGATCGGGACTCCACGACACCATATATTTT